This TCR beta chain was found in a study of Graves' ophthalmopathy and Graves' hyperthyroidism. Using RNA transcripts, the TCR beta CDR3 regions were amplified. Investigators did first-round RT-PCR with HTBI primers, then second-round multiplex PCR. TCRdb independently ran MiXCR on the multiplex PCR reads; one entry per CDR3 protein. This sample yields a few hundred thousand distinct CDR3 sequences, of which roughly 40% are seen a single time; about 4.2% belongs to the top ten. Study-level points and caveats: The model predicted progression of ophthalmopathy with a sensitivity of roughly 70%, and its specificity was around 72%.

This clonotype has more than one count but fewer than ten. Its specificity is not known. Germline trimming cut 3 bases from V and 2 bases from J; bases unmatched to any gene: 9. The CDR3 runs to 16 residues. CDR1 is MGHRA and CDR2 is YSYEKL in the germline V gene. Sequencing was done on a sample of peripheral blood or thyroid tissue (not recorded which). The chain is built from TRBV4-1 and TRBJ1-1; TRBD1 aligns across 7 bases. This clonotype was sampled from an adult man with Graves' hyperthyroidism. This CDR3 reads CASSQEDRIRNTEAFF. The CDR3, as DNA: TGCGCCAGCAGCCAGGAGGACAGGATCCGTAACACTGAAGCTTTCTTT.